The 26 T cell receptor beta chains in this list originate from one sample, sequenced in a study of tumor-infiltrating lymphocytes in primary liver carcinoma. Unsorted whole blood yielded blood RNA, and germline DNA was extracted as well. With approximately 470 ng total RNA as template and a constant-region primer, TCR beta cDNA was made. Construction of TCR beta libraries relied on three successive nested multiplex PCR rounds employing slightly modified ARM-PCR. Researchers ran the first two PCR rounds for roughly 10 cycles each with TRBV1-TRBV30 forward primers and a C-beta reverse primer. TCRdb redid the calling of the multiplex PCR reads with MiXCR, one entry per CDR3 protein. This sample has 330,000 or so distinct CDR3 sequences, with about 65% found just once. Sequenced input: peripheral blood. These receptors were taken from a man in his forties with primary liver carcinoma and hepatitis B virus infection.

The J gene is TRBJ2-7, the V gene TRBV6-5; the match to TRBD2 covers 9 bases. CDR1 is MNHEY and CDR2 is SVGAGI in the germline V gene. V lost 7 bases, J lost 0 bases, and 7 bases stayed unmatched. The CDR3 loop spans 15 amino acids. This CDR3 reads CASTSGLASSYEQYF. CDR3 coding DNA: TGTGCCAGCACTTCCGGACTAGCGAGCTCCTACGAGCAGTACTTC.

On this clonotype itself: This may be a read error, as it is one base from a much larger clone. V usage is TRBV5-6 and J usage is TRBJ1-5, with D hard to call. Trimming left V 1 base short and J 6 bases short, with 17 bases between. This CDR3 is 16 amino acids long. The germline gives CDR1 SGHDT, CDR2 YYEEEE. CDR3 protein: CASSLQHGEWGQPQHF. CDR3 DNA sequence: TGTGCCAGCAGCTTGCAACATGGGGAGTGGGGTCAGCCCCAGCATTTT.

Many counts were recorded for this clonotype. V gene TRBV14 combines with J gene TRBJ2-5, with D perhaps matching TRBD2 (6 bases). The V gene lost 5 bases and the J gene lost 0 bases, with 10 bases spanning the gap. CDR1 and CDR2 from the germline V gene are SGHDN and FVKESK. CDR3 length equals 14 residues. This CDR3 is CASSGRDYQETQYF. The CDR3 nucleotides read TGTGCCAGCAGCGGGCGGGACTACCAAGAGACCCAGTACTTC.

The sample holds many counts of this clonotype. The rearrangement links TRBV29-1 to TRBJ2-1; D is ambiguous. The V gene's germline CDR1 is SQVTM and CDR2 ANQGSEA. With 5 bases removed from V and 10 bases from J, the gap between germline ends came to 15 bases. This CDR3 comprises 12 residues. The CDR3, as DNA: TGCAGCGTTTCCCCGGGCAGGTACGAGCAGTTCTTC. This gives the protein CSVSPGRYEQFF.

Note on this clonotype: A much larger clone differs by one base, so this may be a read error. This rearrangement joins TRBV6-6 to TRBJ2-1, with a possible D match to TRBD2 (6 bases). CDR1 and CDR2 from the germline V gene are MNHNY and SVGAGI (reference sequence). There are 13 residues in the CDR3. The ends were cut back, 10 bases at V and 6 bases at J, with 16 bases in the middle. CDR3 bases: TGTGCCAACAGCGGAGGGACCGTCAATGAGCAGTTCTTC. Amino acid sequence: CANSGGTVNEQFF.

A note on this clonotype: This CDR3 fails to terminate in the conserved phenylalanine or tryptophan, so it likely reflects a read error. The chain links TRBV29-1 to TRBJ1-1, with D possibly being TRBD1 (6 bases). CDR1 is SQVTM, CDR2 ANQGSEA, per germline. The CDR3 runs 13 residues. The CDR3, as DNA: TGCAGCGTTGAGGGACACCTGAACGCTGAAGCTTTCCTT. This codes for CSVEGHLNAEAFL.

With regard to this clonotype: Given a much more abundant clone one base away, this may be a read error. The J gene is TRBJ2-7, the V gene TRBV10-3; D possibly matches TRBD1 or TRBD2 (6 bases each). The CDR3 extends over 14 amino acids. Trimming cost V 10 bases and J 8 bases, with 24 bases left between them. Germline CDR1 is ENHRY and CDR2 is SYGVKD. The CDR3 region has the DNA TGTGCCACCTTGGACCGGCGCGGGACACGGAAGCAGTACTTC. Protein sequence: CATLDRRGTRKQYF.

The V gene is TRBV11-2, the J gene TRBJ2-4; D perhaps matches TRBD1 (5 bases). The CDR3 spans 16 residues. The V gene lost 7 bases and the J gene lost 0 bases, with 16 bases spanning the gap. Germline V gene lookup returns CDR1 SGHAT and CDR2 FQNNGV. The CDR3 spells CASTLRGALAKNIQYF. CDR3 bases: TGTGCCAGCACCCTAAGGGGCGCGTTAGCCAAAAACATTCAGTACTTC. The full variable domain, its missing parts supplied by reference TRBV11-2 and TRBJ2-4, is EAGVAQSPRYKIIEKRQSVAFWCNPISGHATLYWYQQILGQGPKLLIQFQNNGVVDDSQLPKDRFSAERLKGVDSTLKIQPAKLEDSAVYLCASTLRGALAKNIQYFGAGTRLSVL.

As concerns this clonotype: Relative to the germline gene, one junction end is altered; a read error may explain this. The rearrangement uses TRBV28 and TRBJ1-3; D is ambiguous. CDR1 and CDR2 (germline): MDHEN, SYDVKM. CDR3 length: 15 amino acids. The CDR3 DNA reads TGTGCCAGCAGTTCATCAGACCTCTCTGGAAAGACCATATATTTT. Protein sequence: CASSSSDLSGKTIYF.

This clonotype was detected many times. This chain uses TRBV4-1 with TRBJ1-6; 9 bases map to TRBD1. The CDR3 consists of 16 residues. Germline assignment: CDR1 MGHRA and CDR2 YSYEKL. J lost 8 bases, V lost 3 bases, and 8 bases had no gene match. CDR3 sequence reads: CASSHHLQGADSPLHF. CDR3 sequence (DNA): TGCGCCAGCAGCCACCACCTACAGGGGGCGGATTCACCCCTCCACTTT.

The V gene is TRBV7-9, the J gene TRBJ2-5; D might be TRBD1 (6 bases). The CDR3 length is 13 residues. V was trimmed by 7 bases and J by 6 bases, leaving 15 bases between them. Germline assignment: CDR1 SEHNR and CDR2 FQNEAQ (reference sequence). CDR3 sequence (DNA): TGTGCCAGCAAGCCCAGGGGCGGACAGACCCAGTACTTC. Residues: CASKPRGGQTQYF. The variable domain in full, with the rest retrieved from reference TRBV7-9 and TRBJ2-5, is DTGVSQNPRHKITKRGQNVTFRCDPISEHNRLYWYRQTLGQGPEFLTYFQNEAQLEKSRLLSDRFSAERPKGSFSTLEIQRTEQGDSAMYLCASKPRGGQTQYFGPGTRLLVL.

This clonotype was seen only a few times. CDR3 bases: TGTGCCAGCAGTTTTGCTGACAGGGCGAACACAGATACGCAGTATTTT. As protein: CASSFADRANTDTQYF. V and J are TRBV7-9 and TRBJ2-3, with 7 bases aligning to TRBD1. Germline assignment: CDR1 SEHNR and CDR2 FQNEAQ (reference sequence). After removal of 6 bases from V and 2 bases from J, the junction contained 11 bases not matched to a gene. The CDR3 has 16 amino acids.

A note on this clonotype: A read error may produce the germline difference seen at one junction end. This sequence joins TRBV28 and TRBJ2-2, with 13 bases matching TRBD2. The CDR3 spans 18 residues. Germline V gene lookup returns CDR1 MDHEN and CDR2 SYDVKM. The CDR3 protein is CASSTGTSGKVVGGEPFF. CDR3 in DNA: TGTGCCAGCAGTACCGGGACTAGCGGGAAAGTTGTCGGCGGGGAGCCGTTTTTT.

This clonotype is a singleton in its sample. Germline is not matched at one junction end, which may reflect a read error. The CDR3: CASNSSLNSIGYIF. As DNA, the CDR3 is TGTGCCAGCAACTCCTCGTTGAATTCTATTGGCTACATCTTC. This chain connects TRBV11-1 to TRBJ1-2; D gene unclear. Germline CDR1 SGHAT, CDR2 FQDESV (reference sequence). The CDR3 extends over 14 amino acids.

The chain joins TRBV7-9 to TRBJ2-7; TRBD1 aligns across 7 bases. J gave up 8 bases and V 4 bases, and 14 bases lay outside the gene matches. This CDR3 is 15 amino acids long. Germline V gives CDR1 SEHNR, CDR2 FQNEAQ (reference sequence). The CDR3 sequence is CASSSSGTVPTQQYF. CDR3 nucleotides: TGTGCCAGCAGCTCCTCGGGGACAGTCCCTACGCAGCAGTACTTC.

Details on this clonotype: The junction departs from germline at one end; a sequencing error may be responsible. This chain connects TRBV12-3 or TRBV12-4 to TRBJ2-7; D ambiguous. The CDR3 is 15 amino acids. CDR3 coding DNA: TGTGCCAGCATCCCCAGACTCGACTCTGGGAACGAACAGTACTTC. Translating it yields CASIPRLDSGNEQYF.

As concerns this clonotype: A read error is possible here, since a much larger clone lies one base away. This chain connects TRBV4-1 to TRBJ2-1; 10 bases align to TRBD1. Trimming at V came to 1 base and at J to 7 bases, leaving 7 bases not matched to a gene. CDR3 length equals 16 residues. Germline-derived CDR1 and CDR2 are MGHRA and YSYEKL. The CDR3 DNA reads as TGCGCCAGCAGCCAAGGGGGGACAGGGGAATGGAATGAGCAGTTCTTC. This gives the protein CASSQGGTGEWNEQFF.

A note on this clonotype: A junction boundary mismatches the germline segment, possibly from a read error. The chain combines TRBV11-3 with TRBJ2-1, with a tentative D call TRBD2 (6 bases). The CDR3 is 15 amino acids. Germline CDR1 reads SGHNT; CDR2 reads YENEEA. Here the CDR3 DNA reads TGTGTCAGCAGCCCCCGCGGGGCTAATAACAATGAGCAGTTCTTC. It specifies CVSSPRGANNNEQFF.

This chain links TRBV12-3 or TRBV12-4 with TRBJ1-3; tentative D call: TRBD1 (6 bases). This CDR3 comprises 13 residues. The V gene lost 7 bases and the J gene lost 0 bases, with 7 bases spanning the gap. CDR3 DNA: TGTGCCAGCAAGGACAGCTCTGGAAACACCATATATTTT. Its protein product is CASKDSSGNTIYF.

As for this clonotype: At one boundary the junction diverges from the germline segment, which might be a read error. The chain couples TRBV28 to TRBJ1-1; D is perhaps TRBD1 (6 bases). Germline values: CDR1 MDHEN, CDR2 SYDVKM. The CDR3 length is 15 residues. CDR3 loop: CPSRTGQQGNTEACF. CDR3 DNA sequence: TGTCCCAGCAGAACCGGACAGCAGGGGAACACTGAAGCTTGCTTT. The whole variable domain, remainder taken from reference TRBV28 and TRBJ1-1, is DVKVTQSSRYLVKRTGEKVFLECVQDMDHENMFWYRQDPGLGLRLIYFSYDVKMKEKGDIPEGYSVSREKKERFSLILESASTNQTSMYLCPSRTGQQGNTEACFGQGTRLTVV.

This clonotype was detected only a few times. This sequence may be a read error, since a much larger clone differs from it by one base. The rearrangement links TRBV4-1 to TRBJ2-7, with 7 bases identical to TRBD2. The CDR3 has 15 amino acids. Trimming removed 4 bases from V and 0 bases from J; junction bases left unmatched: 6. The germline V gene encodes CDR1 MGHRA and CDR2 YSYEKL. CDR3 region: CASSRGGGPSYEQYF. DNA of the CDR3: TGCGCCAGCAGCCGGGGGGGAGGGCCCTCCTACGAGCAGTACTTC.

Note on this clonotype: The conserved final phenylalanine or tryptophan is absent from the CDR3, which likely points to a read error. The chain links TRBV11-2 to TRBJ1-1; D possibly corresponds to TRBD1 (5 bases). V was pared by 5 bases and J by 1 base, with 14 bases between. Germline CDR1 and CDR2: SGHAT and FQNNGV. CDR3 size: 15 residues. The CDR3 sequence: CASSLRPQANTEAFY. The DNA of the CDR3 is TGTGCCAGCAGCCTAAGGCCACAGGCGAACACTGAAGCTTTCTAT.

This clonotype was counted a few times. One end of the junction does not line up with germline, which may come from a read error. The J gene is TRBJ2-3, the V gene TRBV6-5; D is perhaps TRBD1 (5 bases). The CDR3 spans 14 residues. Germline assignment: CDR1 MNHEY and CDR2 SVGAGI. The CDR3 nucleotides are TGTGCCAGCGGTTACGACAGTAAAACAGATACGCAGTATTTT. Its translation is CASGYDSKTDTQYF.

Note on this clonotype: One end of the junction is discordant with germline, which a read error may explain. The chain combines TRBV11-3 with TRBJ2-7, with D perhaps being TRBD1 or TRBD2 (5 bases each). Germline V CDR1 and CDR2: SGHNT, YENEEA. The CDR3 spans 13 residues. The DNA of the CDR3 is TGTGCCGGCAGCCAGGGACCGATGAGGGAGCAGTATTTC. This translates into CAGSQGPMREQYF.

The V and J genes are TRBV7-6 and TRBJ2-7, with D hard to call. Germline V gene lookup returns CDR1 SGHVS and CDR2 FNYEAQ. The V end lost 3 bases, the J end lost 0 bases, and 6 bases lay between the germline ends. The CDR3 is made up of 13 amino acids. The CDR3 DNA reads as TGTGCCAGCAGCTTGACTCCCTCCTACGAGCAGTACTTC. Its translation: CASSLTPSYEQYF.

This clonotype was seen more than once but under ten times. V is TRBV5-6 and J is TRBJ1-3; D may be TRBD1 (5 bases). Trimming removed 4 bases from V and 0 bases from J, with 14 bases in between. The CDR3 is made up of 16 amino acids. The germline V gene has CDR1 SGHDT and CDR2 YYEEEE. In DNA, the CDR3 is TGTGCCAGCAGCGCCCGGGACTGGGGCTCTGGAAACACCATATATTTT. Protein product: CASSARDWGSGNTIYF.